These 27 T cell receptor beta chains originate from one sample sequenced in a study of metastatic and nonmetastatic thyroid tumors. None of the patients had undergone any treatment ahead of thyroid surgery. TCRdb re-clonotyped the PCR reads through MiXCR. The data contain roughly 34,000 clones, approximately 31% of them singletons. The specimen was tumor tissue. The receptors shown here come from a female donor with papillary thyroid cancer or a benign thyroid nodule (not recorded which). Some clones in this sample may be carry-over from other donors' samples.

CDR3 protein: CASKKDSRLSNEQFF. The DNA for the CDR3 is TGTGCCAGCAAGAAGGACAGTCGATTGAGCAATGAGCAGTTCTTC. The J gene is TRBJ2-1, the V gene TRBV28; D perhaps matches TRBD1 (6 bases). V lost 7 bases and J 6 bases, leaving 19 bases between the germline ends. Germline V gene lookup returns CDR1 MDHEN and CDR2 SYDVKM. This CDR3 spans 15 amino acids.

This clone was observed once. This chain uses TRBV20-1 with TRBJ1-2; no definite D call. The length of the CDR3 is 15 residues. V lost 4 bases and J lost 8, with 23 bases in between. Germline loops: CDR1 DFQATT, CDR2 SNEGSKA (reference sequence). DNA of the CDR3: TGCAGTGCTACCCTTAACAACCCAGTGGGCTGGGGCTACACCTTC. Translating it yields CSATLNNPVGWGYTF.

The CDR3 region has the DNA TGCGCCAGCAGCTTGGTTGGGATGAACACTGAAGCTTTCTTT. Encoded protein: CASSLVGMNTEAFF. The J gene is TRBJ1-1, the V gene TRBV5-1; D call uncertain. Germline CDR1 SGHRS, CDR2 YFSETQ. V was shortened by 0 bases and J by 0 bases, with 6 bases between the two germline ends. The CDR3 runs to 14 residues.

The rearrangement joins TRBV7-8 to TRBJ2-7; 10 bases align to TRBD1. Germline CDR1 reads SGHVS; CDR2 reads FQNEAQ. The CDR3 totals 13 residues. Germline trimming cut 5 bases from V and 6 bases from J; bases unmatched to any gene: 4. DNA for the CDR3: TGTGCCAGCAGCCGGGACAGGGGAACCGAGCAGTACTTC. Its protein product is CASSRDRGTEQYF.

With regard to this clone: This sample includes further DNA sequences coding for the same CDR3. This chain links TRBV6-5 with TRBJ2-7; no clear D. CDR1 MNHEY and CDR2 SVGAGI come from the germline V gene. The CDR3 has 14 amino acids. V lost 2 bases, J lost 2 bases, and 10 bases lay in between. CDR3 sequence (DNA): TGTGCCAGCAGTTACGGTCCCAGAACCTACGAGCAGTACTTC. This sequence encodes CASSYGPRTYEQYF.

This clone was counted only a few times. V gene TRBV15 combines with J gene TRBJ2-7; the D gene is possibly TRBD2 (6 bases). The V and J ends lost 6 bases and 1 base respectively, with 13 bases between them. The CDR3 has 14 amino acids. Germline assignment: CDR1 LNHNV and CDR2 YYDKDF (reference sequence). The CDR3 region is CATSNPGTSYEQYF. In DNA form, the CDR3 reads TGTGCCACCAGTAATCCAGGGACTTCCTACGAGCAGTACTTC.

The chain carries TRBV6-1 and TRBJ1-5; 7 bases line up with TRBD1. Trimming cost V 9 bases and J 0 bases; bases outside gene matches: 8. The CDR3 length is 15 residues. The germline V gene encodes CDR1 MNHNS and CDR2 SASEGT. The CDR3 nucleotides read TGTGCCAGTAGTCGGGACAGATATAGCAATCAGCCCCAGCATTTT. Encoded protein: CASSRDRYSNQPQHF.

The CDR3 DNA follows: TGCGCCAGCAGCTTGGATGGGACAGGGGGAGGTTTTGAGACCCAGTACTTC. Translation gives CASSLDGTGGGFETQYF. The chain links TRBV5-1 to TRBJ2-5, with 11 positions matching TRBD1. Germline trimming cut 0 bases from V and 5 bases from J; bases unmatched to any gene: 9. This CDR3 has 17 amino acids. The germline V gene has CDR1 SGHRS and CDR2 YFSETQ.

The CDR3 sequence is CASSRRDRVFEKLFF. CDR3 DNA sequence: TGTGCCAGCAGCCGGAGGGACAGGGTTTTTGAAAAACTGTTTTTT. The rearrangement uses TRBV5-5 and TRBJ1-4; 9 bases map to TRBD1. The CDR3 runs 15 residues. The V segment lost 4 bases and the J segment 7 bases; nucleotides outside the gene matches: 8. Germline CDR1 SGHKS, CDR2 YYEKEE (reference sequence).

The chain recombines TRBV28 with TRBJ2-7, with TRBD2 matching 7 bases. Germline CDR1 reads MDHEN; CDR2 reads SYDVKM. Trimming at V came to 5 bases and at J to 6 bases, leaving 7 bases not matched to a gene. This CDR3 spans 13 amino acids. The CDR3 DNA is TGTGCCAGCAGTGACTCGGGGGGAGGCGAGCAGTACTTC. This encodes CASSDSGGGEQYF.

The chain links TRBV18 to TRBJ2-7; 11 nucleotides line up with TRBD1. Per germline, CDR1 KGHSH and CDR2 LQKENI. Trimming took 6 bases from V and 7 from J; bases not matched to a gene: 11. CDR3 length equals 15 residues. CDR3 bases: TGTGCCAGCTCGACCCGGGACAGGGGGGCACGAGAGCAGTACTTC. It specifies CASSTRDRGAREQYF. The variable domain in full, completed from reference TRBV18 and TRBJ2-7, reads NAGVMQNPRHLVRRRGQEARLRCSPMKGHSHVYWYRQLPEEGLKFMVYLQKENIIDESGMPKERFSAEFPKEGPSILRIQQVVRGDSAAYFCASSTRDRGAREQYFGPGTRLTVT.

The V call is TRBV20-1, the J call TRBJ2-3; D is unresolved. The CDR3 sequence is 14 residues long. From germline, CDR1 is DFQATT and CDR2 SNEGSKA (reference sequence). The V end lost 6 bases, the J end lost 5 bases, and 18 bases lay between the germline ends. The CDR3 DNA follows: TGCAGTGCCACCACTACCAGAATGGAAGATACGCAGTATTTT. Translating gives CSATTTRMEDTQYF.

This chain links TRBV6-1 with TRBJ2-3; D possibly uses TRBD1 or TRBD2 (5 bases each). The ends were cut back, 8 bases at V and 2 bases at J, with 14 bases in the middle. Germline values: CDR1 MNHNS, CDR2 SASEGT. The CDR3 extends over 14 amino acids. The CDR3, as DNA: TGTGCCAGCCGGGGCCATCAAATCACAGATACGCAGTATTTT. This codes for CASRGHQITDTQYF.

The V gene is TRBV7-3, the J gene TRBJ2-3; weak D call: TRBD2 (7 bases). The CDR3 spans 14 residues. Trimming stripped 4 bases from V and 2 bases from J, with 10 bases between. Germline CDR1 SGHTA, CDR2 FQGTGA. CDR3 coding DNA: TGTGCCAGCAGCTCAGGGGACTACACAGATACGCAGTATTTT. It yields the protein CASSSGDYTDTQYF.

This clone was seen a few times. The chain combines TRBV6-1 with TRBJ2-7; D is perhaps TRBD1 (6 bases). This CDR3 has 16 residues. Germline CDR1 MNHNS, CDR2 SASEGT. V lost 6 bases to trimming and J lost 2 bases, with 20 bases between them. CDR3: CASRETPTGSAYEQYF. CDR3 bases: TGTGCCAGCAGAGAGACCCCAACAGGGTCAGCCTACGAGCAGTACTTC.

The chain joins TRBV6-2 or TRBV6-3 to TRBJ1-2; D unresolved. The V and J ends lost 7 bases and 0 bases respectively, with 9 bases between them. The CDR3 sequence is 13 residues long. CDR1 is MNHEY, CDR2 SVGEGT, per germline. The CDR3 region is CASTPGANYGYTF. DNA for the CDR3: TGTGCCAGCACCCCGGGAGCTAACTATGGCTACACCTTC.

This clone appeared many times. The chain carries TRBV6-1 and TRBJ2-7, with D possibly TRBD2 on 6 matching bases. Germline V gene sequence: CDR1 MNHNS, CDR2 SASEGT. This CDR3 is built from 13 residues. The V end lost 6 bases, the J end lost 4 bases, and 13 bases lay between the germline ends. The CDR3 coding sequence is TGTGCCAGCAGGTCGCTCGGGGGTTACGAGCAGTACTTC. Protein: CASRSLGGYEQYF.

The V gene is TRBV6-1, the J gene TRBJ2-7, with D unclear. The CDR3 has 13 amino acids. Germline V gene lookup returns CDR1 MNHNS and CDR2 SASEGT. Trimming shortened V by 1 base and J by 3 bases, and 7 bases separated the two germline ends. The CDR3 reads CASSEGSRYEQYV. CDR3 bases: TGTGCCAGCAGTGAAGGTTCCCGCTACGAGCAGTACGTC.

The J gene is TRBJ2-1, the V gene TRBV6-6; tentative D call: TRBD1 (6 bases). Trimming took 2 bases from V and 3 from J, leaving 11 bases between them. Germline CDR1 is MNHNY and CDR2 is SVGAGI (reference sequence). This CDR3 spans 15 amino acids. Written as DNA, the CDR3 is TGTGCCAGCAGTTACGTGGCAGGGGTCTACAATGAGCAGTTCTTC. This encodes CASSYVAGVYNEQFF.

The table lists this clone with a few counts. For the CDR3, the DNA is TGCGCCAGCAGCTGCCTTAGCGGGAGGAGGGGCACAGATACGCAGTATTTT. Its translation is CASSCLSGRRGTDTQYF. V is TRBV10-1 and J is TRBJ2-3, with TRBD2 matching over 10 bases. There are 17 residues in the CDR3. The junction had 10 bases not matched to a gene; V was cut back by 6 bases and J by 1 base. The germline gives CDR1 WNHNN, CDR2 SYGVQD (reference sequence).

This clone showed up just a few times. The chain recombines TRBV20-1 with TRBJ2-7; 9 positions agree with TRBD2. This CDR3 spans 14 amino acids. Trimming removed 6 bases from V and 2 bases from J; junction bases left unmatched: 8. Germline CDR1 and CDR2: DFQATT and SNEGSKA (reference sequence). CDR3 sequence (DNA): TGCAGTGCCGTAGGAGCGGGAGGTACCTACGAGCAGTACTTC. As protein: CSAVGAGGTYEQYF.

This clone was observed a few times. The chain recombines TRBV6-2 or TRBV6-3 with TRBJ2-3; the D call may be TRBD1 or TRBD2 (5 bases each). Germline CDR1 reads MNHEY; CDR2 reads SVGEGT. The CDR3 runs 15 residues. The V end lost 7 bases, the J end lost 1 base, and 15 bases lay between the germline ends. The CDR3 coding sequence is TGTGCCAGCACCCCCCGGGGCGGCGGCACAGATACGCAGTATTTT. This translates into CASTPRGGGTDTQYF.

A few counts support this clone. The rearrangement links TRBV2 to TRBJ1-5; 9 nucleotides align to TRBD1. CDR3 length: 13 amino acids. V lost 6 bases, J lost 4 bases, and 1 base stayed unmatched. Germline CDR1 and CDR2: SNHLY and FYNNEI. DNA of the CDR3: TGTGCCAGCAGGGGACAGGGAAATCAGCCCCAGCATTTT. Translated: CASRGQGNQPQHF.

The rearrangement uses TRBV28 and TRBJ2-7; D is uncertain. V lost 3 bases, J lost 7 bases, and 13 bases lay in between. Germline V lookup: CDR1 MDHEN, CDR2 SYDVKM. The CDR3 runs 13 residues. The CDR3 loop reads CASSLSNTGEQYF. The CDR3 nucleotides read TGTGCCAGCAGTTTGAGTAACACCGGGGAGCAGTACTTC.

This chain uses TRBV6-1 with TRBJ1-6, with 7 positions matching TRBD1. The V segment lost 7 bases and the J segment 5 bases; nucleotides outside the gene matches: 5. CDR1 is MNHNS, CDR2 SASEGT, per germline. The CDR3 spans 14 residues. This chain's CDR3 is CASNAGTDNSPLHF. The CDR3 region has the DNA TGTGCCAGCAATGCCGGGACAGATAATTCACCCCTCCACTTT.

The rearrangement links TRBV6-1 to TRBJ1-1; D not resolved. The V end lost 10 bases, the J end lost 2 bases, and 14 bases lay between the germline ends. Germline lookup yields CDR1 MNHNS and CDR2 SASEGT. CDR3 length: 13 residues. The DNA for the CDR3 is TGTGCCATTCGGACGGCCACAAACACTGAAGCTTTCTTT. Protein: CAIRTATNTEAFF.

Only a few counts were recorded for this clone. The CDR3 DNA reads as TGTGCCAGCAGCTTCGGGACACTGAACACTGAAGCTTTCTTT. Translated, it gives CASSFGTLNTEAFF. V usage is TRBV7-8 and J usage is TRBJ1-1; weak D call: TRBD1 (6 bases). Per germline, CDR1 SGHVS and CDR2 FQNEAQ. V lost 3 bases, J lost 0 bases, and 8 bases lay in between. The length of the CDR3 is 14 residues.